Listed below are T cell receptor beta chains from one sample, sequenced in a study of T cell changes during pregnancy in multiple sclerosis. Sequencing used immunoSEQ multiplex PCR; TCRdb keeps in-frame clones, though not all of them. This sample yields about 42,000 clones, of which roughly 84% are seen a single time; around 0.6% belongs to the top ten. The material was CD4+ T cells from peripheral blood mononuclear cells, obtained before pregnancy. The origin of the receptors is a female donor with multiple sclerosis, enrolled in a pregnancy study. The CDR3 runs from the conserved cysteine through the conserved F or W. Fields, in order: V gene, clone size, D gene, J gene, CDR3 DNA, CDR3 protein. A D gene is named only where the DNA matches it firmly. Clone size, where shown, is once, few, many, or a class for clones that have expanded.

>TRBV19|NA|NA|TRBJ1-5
TGTGCCAGTAGTATGACTCGGGGGTATCAGCCCCAGCATTTT
CASSMTRGYQPQHF
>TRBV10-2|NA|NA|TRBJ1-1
TGCGCCAGCAGTGAGGACAGAAACACTGAAGCTTTCTTT
CASSEDRNTEAFF
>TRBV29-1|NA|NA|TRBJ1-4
TGCAGCGCAATCCTTGGGGGGGAAAAACTGTTTTTT
CSAILGGEKLFF
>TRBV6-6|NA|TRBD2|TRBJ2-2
TGTGCCAGCAGAGGGACTAGCGGGACGGTCGGGGAGCTGTTTTTT
CASRGTSGTVGELFF
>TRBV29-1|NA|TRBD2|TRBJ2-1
TGCAGCGTTGAACCCCGTAAGAGCGGGGGAACCTACAATGAGCAGTTCTTC
CSVEPRKSGGTYNEQFF
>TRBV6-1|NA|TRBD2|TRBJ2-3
TGTGCCAGCAGTGGGGGGGTTTTGGGACTAGCGGGCTCGGATACGCAGTATTTT
CASSGGVLGLAGSDTQYF
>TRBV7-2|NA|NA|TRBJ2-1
TGTGCCAGCAGCTTCTTGAACGCGGGGCACACCTACAATGAGCAGTTCTTC
CASSFLNAGHTYNEQFF
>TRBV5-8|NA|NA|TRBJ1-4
TGTGCCAGCAGCCGAGGGGGAGTCCGGCTGAGGGAAAAACTGTTTTTT
CASSRGGVRLREKLFF
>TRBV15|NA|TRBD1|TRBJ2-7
TGTGCCACCACAGGGACAGGGGGCTCCTACGAGCAGTACTTC
CATTGTGGSYEQYF
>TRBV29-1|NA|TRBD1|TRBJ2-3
TGCAGCGCAACGCAGGGGGCAGAAGATACGCAGTATTTT
CSATQGAEDTQYF
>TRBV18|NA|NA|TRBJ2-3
TGTGCCAGCTCACCGGTAGCTGAGAGCACAGATACGCAGTATTTT
CASSPVAESTDTQYF
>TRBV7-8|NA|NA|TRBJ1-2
TGTGCCAGCAGCCCCCCGCGGGGAGGGGAGTTCTATGGCTACACCTTC
CASSPPRGGEFYGYTF
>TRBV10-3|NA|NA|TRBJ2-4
TGTGCCATCAGTGAGGGTGGGCTAGCCAAAAACATTCAGTACTTC
CAISEGGLAKNIQYF
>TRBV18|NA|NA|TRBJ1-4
TGTGCCAGCTCACCAGCCGGTGGGGGAGGTGAAAAACTGTTTTTT
CASSPAGGGGEKLFF
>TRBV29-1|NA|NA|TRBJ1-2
TGCAGCGGGGGGCAGTTACCCTATGGCTACACCTTC
CSGGQLPYGYTF
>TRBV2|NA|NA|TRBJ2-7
TGTGCCAGCAGTGAAATGAGGACTTCTGACTCCTACGAGCAGTACTTC
CASSEMRTSDSYEQYF
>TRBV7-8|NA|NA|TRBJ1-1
TGTGCCAGCAGCTTAGTGTCAGGGAAGACTTTCTTT
CASSLVSGKTFF
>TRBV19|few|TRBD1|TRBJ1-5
TGTGCCAGTAGCCGAGGGACAGGGGGTTTCGGTCAGCCCCAGCATTTT
CASSRGTGGFGQPQHF
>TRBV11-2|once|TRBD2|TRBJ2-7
TGTGCCAGCAGCTCCCCGGCCGGACTAGCGGGAGTGAACGAGCAGTACTTC
CASSSPAGLAGVNEQYF
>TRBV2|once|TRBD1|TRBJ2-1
TGTGCCAGCCGTGGCTACAGGGGCGCGTCCTACAATGAGCAGTTCTTC
CASRGYRGASYNEQFF
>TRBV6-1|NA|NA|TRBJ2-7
TGTGCCAGCAGCCCTGGACAGTCCTACGAGCAGTACTTC
CASSPGQSYEQYF
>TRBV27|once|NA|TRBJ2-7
TGTGCCAGCAGTTTATTTGGGAGTTTCAGCTACGAGCAGTACTTC
CASSLFGSFSYEQYF
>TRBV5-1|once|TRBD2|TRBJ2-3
TGCGCCAGCAGCTTGGGACTAGCGGGTCCCACAGATACGCAGTATTTT
CASSLGLAGPTDTQYF
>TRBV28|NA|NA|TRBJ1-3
TGTGCCAGCGTCTCCGGGGGGGCTGGAAACACCATATATTTT
CASVSGGAGNTIYF
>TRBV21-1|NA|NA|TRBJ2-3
TGTGCCAGCAGCAAAGTCGACAGGGTCTCAGATACGCAGTATTTT
CASSKVDRVSDTQYF
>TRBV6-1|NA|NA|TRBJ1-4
TGTGCCAGCAGCAGCGGGGGAGGGGATGAAAAACTGTTTTTT
CASSSGGGDEKLFF
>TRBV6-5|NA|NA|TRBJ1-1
TGTGCCAGCAGTCCCCAACTGGGGGGAGCTTTCTTT
CASSPQLGGAFF
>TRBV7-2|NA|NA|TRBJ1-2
TGTGCCAGCAGCTACAGGGTCGACTATGGCTACACCTTC
CASSYRVDYGYTF
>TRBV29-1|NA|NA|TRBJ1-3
TGCAGCGTTGGTATAGATGGAAACACCATATATTTT
CSVGIDGNTIYF
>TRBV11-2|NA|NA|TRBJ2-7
TGTGCCAGCAGCCCCTTGACAAATACCTACGAGCAGTACTTC
CASSPLTNTYEQYF
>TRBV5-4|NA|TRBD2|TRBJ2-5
TGTGCCAGCAGTTATGACCGTTGGACTAGCGGCCCCCCTAGGCGGGAGACCCAGTACTTC
CASSYDRWTSGPPRRETQYF